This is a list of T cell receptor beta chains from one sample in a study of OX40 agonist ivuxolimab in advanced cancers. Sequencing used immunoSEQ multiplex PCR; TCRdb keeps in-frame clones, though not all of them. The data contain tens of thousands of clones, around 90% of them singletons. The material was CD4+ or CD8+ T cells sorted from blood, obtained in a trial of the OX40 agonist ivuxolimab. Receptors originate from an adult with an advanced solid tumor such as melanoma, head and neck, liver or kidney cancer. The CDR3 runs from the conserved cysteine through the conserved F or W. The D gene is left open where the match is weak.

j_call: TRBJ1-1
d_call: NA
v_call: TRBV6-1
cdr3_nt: TGTGCCACAGCAGTAAGCGGGAACACTGAAGCTTTCTTT
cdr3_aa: CATAVSGNTEAFF

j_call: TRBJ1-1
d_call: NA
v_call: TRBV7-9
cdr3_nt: TGTGCCAGCAGCTTTCCGGGGAACACTGAAGCTTTCTTT
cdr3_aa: CASSFPGNTEAFF

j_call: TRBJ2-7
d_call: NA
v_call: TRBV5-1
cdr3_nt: TGCGCCAGCAGCGAGGACACCAGCTCCTACGAGCAGTACTTC
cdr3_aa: CASSEDTSSYEQYF

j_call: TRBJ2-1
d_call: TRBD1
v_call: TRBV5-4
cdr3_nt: TGTGCCAGCAGCAAAGAACAGGGGAGCTCCTACAATGAGCAGTTCTTC
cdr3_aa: CASSKEQGSSYNEQFF

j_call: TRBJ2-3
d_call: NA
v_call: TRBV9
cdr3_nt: TGTGCCAGCAGCGTAGGGGTCGGGGGAACAGATACGCAGTATTTT
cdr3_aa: CASSVGVGGTDTQYF

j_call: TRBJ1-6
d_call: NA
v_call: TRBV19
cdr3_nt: TGTGCCAGTAGTATAGAAACGGGATCACCCCTCCACTTT
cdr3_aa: CASSIETGSPLHF

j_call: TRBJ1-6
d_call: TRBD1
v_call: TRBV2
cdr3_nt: TGTGCCAGCAGTGCCCGACAGGGTTCTGATTCACCCCTCCACTTT
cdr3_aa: CASSARQGSDSPLHF

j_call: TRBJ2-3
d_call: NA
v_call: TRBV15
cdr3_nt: TGTGCCACGGCCGTAGACACAGATACGCAGTATTTT
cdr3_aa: CATAVDTDTQYF

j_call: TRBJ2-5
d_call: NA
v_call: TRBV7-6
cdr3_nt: TGTGCCAGCAGCCCAGGGCCCCACGAGACCCAGTACTTC
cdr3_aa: CASSPGPHETQYF

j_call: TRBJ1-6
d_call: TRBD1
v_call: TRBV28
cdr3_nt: TGTGCCAGCAGTGGACAGGGGGCAGGGAATTCACCCCTCCACTTT
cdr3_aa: CASSGQGAGNSPLHF

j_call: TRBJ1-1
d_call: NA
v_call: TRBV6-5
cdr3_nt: TGTGCCAGCAGGGGACGGGACACTGAAGCTTTCTTT
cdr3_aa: CASRGRDTEAFF

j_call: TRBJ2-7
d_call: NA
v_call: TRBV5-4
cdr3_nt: TGTGCCAGCAGCCCACCCGGGACATCGACCTACGAGCAGTACTTC
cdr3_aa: CASSPPGTSTYEQYF

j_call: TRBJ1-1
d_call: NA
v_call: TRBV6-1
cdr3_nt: TGTGCCAGCAGTGAACAGGTGGGGGTTTCCACTGAAGCTTTCTTT
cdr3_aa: CASSEQVGVSTEAFF

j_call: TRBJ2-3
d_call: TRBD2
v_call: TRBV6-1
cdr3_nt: TGTGCCAGCAGTGGGGGAGCTAGCGGGGGGGACCTAAACACGCAGTATTTT
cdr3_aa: CASSGGASGGDLNTQYF

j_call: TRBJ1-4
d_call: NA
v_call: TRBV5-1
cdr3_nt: TGCGCCAGCAGCTTGGGGCAGAATGAAAAACTGTTTTTT
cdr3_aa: CASSLGQNEKLFF

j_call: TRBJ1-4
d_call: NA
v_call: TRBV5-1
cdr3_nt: TGCGCCAGCAGCTTTTCAGGCCCTAATGAAAAACTGTTTTTT
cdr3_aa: CASSFSGPNEKLFF

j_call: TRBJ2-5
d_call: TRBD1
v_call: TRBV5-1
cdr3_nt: TGCGCCAGCAGCCGTAACCTAAAGACAGGGGGCGCCGAGACCCAGTACTTC
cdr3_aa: CASSRNLKTGGAETQYF

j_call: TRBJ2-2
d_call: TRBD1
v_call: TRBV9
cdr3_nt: TGTGCCAGCAGCCCGGGACAGGGGAACACCGGGGAGCTGTTTTTT
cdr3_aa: CASSPGQGNTGELFF

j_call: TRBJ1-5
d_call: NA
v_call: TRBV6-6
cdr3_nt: TGTGCCAGCAGTTACGAGGGTTATCAGCCCCAGCATTTT
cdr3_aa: CASSYEGYQPQHF

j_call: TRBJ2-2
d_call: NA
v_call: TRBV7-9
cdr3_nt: TGTGCCAGCAGCCTGAAAGGGCAGGTTCCCGGGGAGCTGTTTTTT
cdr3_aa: CASSLKGQVPGELFF

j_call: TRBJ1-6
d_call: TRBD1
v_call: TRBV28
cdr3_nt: TGTGCCAGCAGCCCTGGACAGGGTATCTATAATTCACCCCTCCACTTT
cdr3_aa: CASSPGQGIYNSPLHF

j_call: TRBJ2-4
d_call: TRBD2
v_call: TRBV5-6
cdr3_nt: TGTGCCAGCAGCTCTGCTGGGCTTAAGCTAGCGGGGATTAAAAACATTCAGTACTTC
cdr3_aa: CASSSAGLKLAGIKNIQYF

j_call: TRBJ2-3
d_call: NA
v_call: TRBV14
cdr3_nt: TGTGCCAGCAGCCACGACTCCTCGGGGACAGATACGCAGTATTTT
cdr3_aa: CASSHDSSGTDTQYF

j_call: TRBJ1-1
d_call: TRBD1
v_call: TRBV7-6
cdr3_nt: TGTGCCAGCAGCAAAGGACAGGACACTGAAGCTTTCTTT
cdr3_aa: CASSKGQDTEAFF

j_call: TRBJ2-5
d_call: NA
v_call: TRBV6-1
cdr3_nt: TGTGCCAGCAGTGGGGAGACCCGAGAGACCCAGTACTTC
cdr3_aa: CASSGETRETQYF

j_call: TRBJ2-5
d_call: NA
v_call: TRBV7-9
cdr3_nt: TGTGCCAGCAGCTTAGCGCGTGATTCAAATCGACAAGAGACCCAGTACTTC
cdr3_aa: CASSLARDSNRQETQYF

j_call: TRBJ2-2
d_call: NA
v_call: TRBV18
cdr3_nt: TGTGCCAGCTCACCATTACAGCCGTTGGACACCGGGGAGCTGTTTTTT
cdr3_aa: CASSPLQPLDTGELFF